Shown below are 23 T cell receptor beta chains from a single sample sequenced in a study of shared clonotypes between healthy human individuals. Clones were sequenced by immunoSEQ multiplex PCR, and TCRdb holds only the in-frame ones, with some missing. Of 2,500,000 or so clones listed, 93% are singletons. Sample: naive CD4+ T cells from PBMCs. Subset denoted: CD45RA+ positively selected. These receptors originate from a man in his late teens or twenties in good health. Some clones in this sample may be carry-over from other donors' samples.

This chain joins TRBV2 and TRBJ2-1, with D perhaps TRBD1 (5 bases). Germline V lookup: CDR1 SNHLY, CDR2 FYNNEI. Trimming removed 5 bases at V and 4 bases at J, with 18 bases between. The CDR3 extends over 16 amino acids. The CDR3 nucleotides are TGTGCCAGCAGTCCGACAGCCACCTTTGATTACAATGAGCAGTTCTTC. Its protein product is CASSPTATFDYNEQFF.

The chain couples TRBV19 to TRBJ1-5, with D hard to call. The length of the CDR3 is 15 residues. Germline CDR1 LNHDA, CDR2 SQIVND (reference sequence). Trimming removed 9 bases from V and 3 bases from J, with 18 bases in between. The CDR3 spells CASTLRGPDNQPQHF. CDR3 in DNA: TGTGCCAGCACCCTTCGCGGGCCGGACAATCAGCCCCAGCATTTT.

The chain has TRBV18 and TRBJ2-6, with D tentatively TRBD1 or TRBD2 (5 bases each). Trimming stripped 2 bases from V and 2 bases from J, with 19 bases between. This CDR3 has 19 residues. Germline loops: CDR1 KGHSH, CDR2 LQKENI. The CDR3 loop is CASSPSPEGTPPGANVLTF. CDR3 DNA sequence: TGTGCCAGCTCACCATCTCCTGAGGGGACCCCCCCTGGGGCCAACGTCCTGACTTTC.

V and J are TRBV5-1 and TRBJ2-1; 7 nucleotides line up with TRBD2. This CDR3 comprises 16 residues. The junction had 10 bases not matched to a gene; V was cut back by 7 bases and J by 0 bases. The V gene's germline CDR1 is SGHRS and CDR2 YFSETQ. The DNA for the CDR3 is TGCGCCAGCGACCCGGGCGGGGGAGGCTCCTACAATGAGCAGTTCTTC. Residues: CASDPGGGGSYNEQFF.

This rearrangement joins TRBV9 to TRBJ2-2; unclear D gene. The length of the CDR3 is 14 residues. The germline gives CDR1 SGDLS, CDR2 YYNGEE. V gave up 4 bases and J gave up 1 base, with 8 bases separating them. The chain's CDR3 is CASSPRVNTGELFF. CDR3 in DNA: TGTGCCAGCAGCCCCCGCGTGAACACCGGGGAGCTGTTTTTT. The whole variable domain, filled in from reference TRBV9 and TRBJ2-2, reads DSGVTQTPKHLITATGQRVTLRCSPRSGDLSVYWYQQSLDQGLQFLIQYYNGEERAKGNILERFSAQQFPDLHSELNLSSLELGDSALYFCASSPRVNTGELFFGEGSRLTVL.

V and J are TRBV10-3 and TRBJ2-7; D is possibly TRBD1 or TRBD2 (5 bases each). Germline V gives CDR1 ENHRY, CDR2 SYGVKD. The CDR3 totals 15 residues. Between the trimmed V and J ends, which lost 0 bases and 2 bases, there was a span of 11 bases. CDR3: CAISESGAGPYEQYF. The CDR3 bases are TGTGCCATCAGTGAGTCCGGGGCAGGACCCTACGAGCAGTACTTC.

As to this clone: Mismatch with germline at one junction end may stem from a read error. V usage is TRBV7-2 and J usage is TRBJ2-1; 13 bases align to TRBD2. Germline V lookup: CDR1 SGHTA, CDR2 FQGNSA. This CDR3 region has 15 residues. Here the CDR3 DNA reads TGTGCCAGCAGCCCTGGGGGGACTAGCGGGAATGGGCAGTTCTTC. Protein product: CASSPGGTSGNGQFF. Together with reference TRBV7-2 and TRBJ2-1, the CDR3 gives the full variable domain: GAGVSQSPSNKVTEKGKDVELRCDPISGHTALYWYRQSLGQGLEFLIYFQGNSAPDKSGLPSDRFSAERTGGSVSTLTIQRTQQEDSAVYLCASSPGGTSGNGQFFGPGTRLTVL.

The chain combines TRBV18 with TRBJ2-2, with D possibly being TRBD1 (5 bases). This CDR3 is built from 16 residues. Trimming removed 4 bases at V and 6 bases at J, with 18 bases between. The V gene's germline CDR1 is KGHSH and CDR2 LQKENI. Here the CDR3 DNA reads TGTGCCAGCTCACAACAAGACTCAGGGATACCCGGGGAGCTGTTTTTT. Protein: CASSQQDSGIPGELFF.

The rearrangement joins TRBV14 to TRBJ2-1; 13 bases are a match to TRBD2. V shed 1 base, J shed 8 bases, and the junction held 2 bases outside the gene matches. CDR1 and CDR2 (germline): SGHDN, FVKESK. The CDR3 length is 15 residues. The CDR3 nucleotides read TGTGCCAGCAGCCAAGGACTAGCGGGAGGATATGAGCAGTTCTTC. Its protein is CASSQGLAGGYEQFF.

The CDR3 spells CASSRADREGYNEQFF. The CDR3 DNA reads TGCGCCAGCAGCCGCGCTGACAGGGAGGGTTACAATGAGCAGTTCTTC. This chain uses TRBV5-1 with TRBJ2-1; D possibly matches TRBD1 or TRBD2 (7 bases each). Germline values: CDR1 SGHRS, CDR2 YFSETQ. The length of the CDR3 is 16 residues. V gave up 4 bases and J gave up 4 bases, with 18 bases separating them.

This clone was seen a few times. The J gene is TRBJ1-1, the V gene TRBV11-2, with D possibly being TRBD1 (6 bases). Between the trimmed V and J ends, which lost 4 bases and 3 bases, there was a span of 15 bases. The CDR3 has 15 residues. The germline V gene encodes CDR1 SGHAT and CDR2 FQNNGV. The CDR3: CASSWETGWDTEAFF. The DNA for the CDR3 is TGTGCCAGCAGCTGGGAAACAGGGTGGGACACTGAAGCTTTCTTT.

The V gene is TRBV7-2, the J gene TRBJ2-7, with D unresolved. CDR1 is SGHTA, CDR2 FQGNSA, per germline. This CDR3 is built from 15 residues. With 0 bases removed from V and 2 bases from J, the gap between germline ends came to 11 bases. This CDR3 is CASSLASRQPYEQYF. The CDR3 DNA sequence: TGTGCCAGCAGCTTAGCGAGCCGGCAACCCTACGAGCAGTACTTC.

The V gene is TRBV28, the J gene TRBJ1-3, with D perhaps matching TRBD1 (5 bases). Germline values: CDR1 MDHEN, CDR2 SYDVKM. The V gene lost 7 bases and the J gene lost 8 bases, with 15 bases spanning the gap. The CDR3 loop spans 13 amino acids. The CDR3 is CASTLMGGDTIYF. The CDR3 DNA follows: TGTGCCAGCACTTTGATGGGGGGGGACACCATATATTTT.

The chain combines TRBV7-9 with TRBJ2-7; no reliable D call. Germline-derived CDR1 and CDR2 are SEHNR and FQNEAQ (reference sequence). The V and J ends lost 3 bases and 6 bases respectively, with 15 bases between them. This CDR3 comprises 14 residues. The DNA of the CDR3 is TGTGCCAGCAGCTTGTACCTGAACAGTGCCGAGCAGTACTTC. Amino acids: CASSLYLNSAEQYF. The variable domain in full, with the rest retrieved from reference TRBV7-9 and TRBJ2-7, is DTGVSQNPRHKITKRGQNVTFRCDPISEHNRLYWYRQTLGQGPEFLTYFQNEAQLEKSRLLSDRFSAERPKGSFSTLEIQRTEQGDSAMYLCASSLYLNSAEQYFGPGTRLTVT.

The chain couples TRBV29-1 to TRBJ2-1, with D maybe TRBD1 (5 bases). CDR3 length equals 12 residues. The germline V gene encodes CDR1 SQVTM and CDR2 ANQGSEA. Trimming cost V 7 bases and J 14 bases, with 21 bases left between them. The CDR3 coding sequence is TGCAGCGGGACGGACATCTACAACGCTGAGTTCTTC. Its protein is CSGTDIYNAEFF.

This sequence joins TRBV5-1 and TRBJ1-4; D remains ambiguous. The CDR3 is 15 residues long. V gave up 0 bases and J gave up 4 bases, with 10 bases separating them. Per germline, CDR1 SGHRS and CDR2 YFSETQ. The CDR3 sequence: CASSLDGEINEKLFF. The DNA of the CDR3 is TGCGCCAGCAGCTTGGATGGGGAAATTAATGAAAAACTGTTTTTT. Supplemented by reference TRBV5-1 and TRBJ1-4, the full variable domain reads KAGVTQTPRYLIKTRGQQVTLSCSPISGHRSVSWYQQTPGQGLQFLFEYFSETQRNKGNFPGRFSGRQFSNSRSEMNVSTLELGDSALYLCASSLDGEINEKLFFGSGTQLSVL.

The V gene is TRBV18, the J gene TRBJ2-3, with 9 bases lining up with TRBD2. With V trimmed by 4 bases and J by 4 bases, 18 bases remained unmatched. CDR1 is KGHSH, CDR2 LQKENI, per germline. This CDR3 contains 19 residues. Written as DNA, the CDR3 is TGTGCCAGCTCACAATTTTCGGGGCTTAGCGGGAGCGGCCCAGATACGCAGTATTTT. Amino acid sequence: CASSQFSGLSGSGPDTQYF.

This chain joins TRBV18 and TRBJ1-3; D is unresolved. Germline CDR1 reads KGHSH; CDR2 reads LQKENI. V lost 2 bases, J lost 0 bases, and 11 bases lay in between. This CDR3 has 16 residues. The CDR3: CASSPSLAGSGNTIYF. The CDR3 DNA follows: TGTGCCAGCTCACCATCTTTAGCGGGCTCTGGAAACACCATATATTTT. Filled out from reference TRBV18 and TRBJ1-3, the complete variable domain reads NAGVMQNPRHLVRRRGQEARLRCSPMKGHSHVYWYRQLPEEGLKFMVYLQKENIIDESGMPKERFSAEFPKEGPSILRIQQVVRGDSAAYFCASSPSLAGSGNTIYFGEGSWLTVV.

Of note for this clone: This sample includes further DNA sequences coding for the same CDR3. The chain recombines TRBV7-2 with TRBJ2-3, with D unclear. Germline-derived CDR1 and CDR2 are SGHTA and FQGNSA. V was cut by 5 bases and J by 1 base, with 7 bases left in between. This CDR3 is built from 13 residues. The CDR3 DNA is TGTGCCAGCAGCCCTCCGGGCACAGATACGCAGTATTTT. Encoded protein: CASSPPGTDTQYF.

This chain uses TRBV6-1 with TRBJ2-5; 12 bases match TRBD2. Trimming removed 4 bases from V and 9 bases from J; junction bases left unmatched: 6. The germline V gene has CDR1 MNHNS and CDR2 SASEGT. The CDR3 extends over 14 amino acids. CDR3 region: CASSAGLAGLSQYF. The CDR3 DNA is TGTGCCAGCAGTGCTGGACTAGCGGGACTTTCCCAGTACTTC.

Concerning this clone itself: The sample contains more than one DNA sequence encoding this CDR3. In DNA, the CDR3 is TGTGCCAGCAGCTTAGACCCGGGGTACGAGCAGTACTTC. This gives the protein CASSLDPGYEQYF. The chain has TRBV7-2 and TRBJ2-7, with a possible D match to TRBD2 (5 bases). The CDR3 is 13 amino acids. Per germline, CDR1 SGHTA and CDR2 FQGNSA. V was cut by 1 base and J by 4 bases, with 8 bases left in between.

The V call is TRBV29-1, the J call TRBJ2-7, with unresolved D. Trimming removed 7 bases at V and 2 bases at J, with 12 bases between. CDR3 size: 12 residues. CDR1 and CDR2 (germline): SQVTM, ANQGSEA. The CDR3 nucleotides are TGCAGCGCGGGTGTTGGCCCCTACGAGCAGTACTTC. This encodes CSAGVGPYEQYF.

The chain recombines TRBV27 with TRBJ2-1; TRBD1 or TRBD2 may be the D gene (6 bases each). Germline V gene data show CDR1 as MNHEY and CDR2 as SMNVEV (reference sequence). There are 16 residues in the CDR3. V was pared by 1 base and J by 5 bases, with 15 bases between. The CDR3 DNA reads TGTGCCAGCAGTTTATTGGCCCGGGGGCAAAACAATGAGCAGTTCTTC. It translates to CASSLLARGQNNEQFF.